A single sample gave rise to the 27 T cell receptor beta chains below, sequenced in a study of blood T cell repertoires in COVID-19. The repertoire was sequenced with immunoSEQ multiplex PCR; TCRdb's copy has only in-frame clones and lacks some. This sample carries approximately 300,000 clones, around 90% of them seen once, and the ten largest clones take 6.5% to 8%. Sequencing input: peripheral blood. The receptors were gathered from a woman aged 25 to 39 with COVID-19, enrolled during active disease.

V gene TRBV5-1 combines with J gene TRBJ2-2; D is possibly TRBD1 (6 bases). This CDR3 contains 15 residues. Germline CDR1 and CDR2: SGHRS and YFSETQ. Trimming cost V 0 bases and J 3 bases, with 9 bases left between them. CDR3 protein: CASSLVGADTGELFF. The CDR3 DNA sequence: TGCGCCAGCAGCTTGGTGGGGGCCGACACCGGGGAGCTGTTTTTT.

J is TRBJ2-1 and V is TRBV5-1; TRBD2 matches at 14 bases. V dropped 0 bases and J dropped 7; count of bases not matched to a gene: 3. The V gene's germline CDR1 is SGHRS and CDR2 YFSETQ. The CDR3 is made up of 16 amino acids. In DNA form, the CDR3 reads TGCGCCAGCAGCTTGGGACTAGCGGGAGGGCCGAATGAGCAGTTCTTC. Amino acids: CASSLGLAGGPNEQFF.

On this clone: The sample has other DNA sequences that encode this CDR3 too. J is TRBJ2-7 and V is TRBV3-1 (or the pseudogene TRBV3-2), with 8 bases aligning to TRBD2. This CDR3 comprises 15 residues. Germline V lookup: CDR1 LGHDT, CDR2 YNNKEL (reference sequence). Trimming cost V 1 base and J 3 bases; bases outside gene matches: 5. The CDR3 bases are TGTGCCAGCAGCCAAGTTGCGGGAGGAGGCTACGAGCAGTACTTC. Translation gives CASSQVAGGGYEQYF.

The CDR3 loop is CASSFGRQGYGYTF. The CDR3 bases are TGTGCCAGCAGCTTTGGGAGACAGGGGTATGGCTACACCTTC. J is TRBJ1-2 and V is TRBV5-6; 8 bases line up with TRBD1. There are 14 residues in the CDR3. The V segment lost 2 bases and the J segment 5 bases; nucleotides outside the gene matches: 5. Looked up from germline, CDR1 is SGHDT and CDR2 is YYEEEE.

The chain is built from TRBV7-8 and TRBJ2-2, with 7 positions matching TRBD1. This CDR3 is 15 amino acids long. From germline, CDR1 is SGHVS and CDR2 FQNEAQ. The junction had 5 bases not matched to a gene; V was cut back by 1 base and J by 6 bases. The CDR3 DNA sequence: TGTGCCAGCAGCTTAGTACCCCAGGGGGCCGGGGAGCTGTTTTTT. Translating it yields CASSLVPQGAGELFF.

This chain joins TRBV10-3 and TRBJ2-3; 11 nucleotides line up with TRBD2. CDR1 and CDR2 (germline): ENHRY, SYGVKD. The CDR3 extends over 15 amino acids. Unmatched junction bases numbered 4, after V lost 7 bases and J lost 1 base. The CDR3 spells CAITPTSGGTDTQYF. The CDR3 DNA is TGTGCCATCACCCCGACTAGCGGGGGCACAGATACGCAGTATTTT.

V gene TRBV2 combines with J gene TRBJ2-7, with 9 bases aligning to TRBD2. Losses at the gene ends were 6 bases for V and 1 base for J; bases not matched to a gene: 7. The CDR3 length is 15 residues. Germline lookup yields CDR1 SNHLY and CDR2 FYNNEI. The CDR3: CASRGLAGLSYEQYF. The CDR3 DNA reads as TGTGCCAGCAGGGGCCTAGCGGGACTATCCTACGAGCAGTACTTC.

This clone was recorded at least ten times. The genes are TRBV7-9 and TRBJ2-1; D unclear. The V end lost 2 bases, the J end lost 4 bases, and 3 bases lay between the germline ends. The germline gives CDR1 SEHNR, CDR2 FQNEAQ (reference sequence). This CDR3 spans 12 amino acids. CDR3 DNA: TGTGCCAGCAGCTTACAGTACAATGAGCAGTTCTTC. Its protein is CASSLQYNEQFF. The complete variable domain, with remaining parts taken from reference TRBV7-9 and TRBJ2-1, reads DTGVSQNPRHKITKRGQNVTFRCDPISEHNRLYWYRQTLGQGPEFLTYFQNEAQLEKSRLLSDRFSAERPKGSFSTLEIQRTEQGDSAMYLCASSLQYNEQFFGPGTRLTVL.

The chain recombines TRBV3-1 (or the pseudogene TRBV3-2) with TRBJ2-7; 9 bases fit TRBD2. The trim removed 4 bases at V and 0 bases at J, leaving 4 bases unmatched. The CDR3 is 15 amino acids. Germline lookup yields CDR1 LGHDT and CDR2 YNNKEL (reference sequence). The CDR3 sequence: CASSRLAGDSYEQYF. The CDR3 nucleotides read TGTGCCAGCAGCCGGTTAGCGGGAGACTCCTACGAGCAGTACTTC.

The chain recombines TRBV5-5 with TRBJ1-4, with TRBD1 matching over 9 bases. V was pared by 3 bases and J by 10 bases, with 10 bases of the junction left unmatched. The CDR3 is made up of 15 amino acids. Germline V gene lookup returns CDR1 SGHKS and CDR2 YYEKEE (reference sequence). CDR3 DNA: TGTGCCAGCAGCTCACCGGACAGGGGCCAAGGAAAACTGTTTTTT. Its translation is CASSSPDRGQGKLFF.

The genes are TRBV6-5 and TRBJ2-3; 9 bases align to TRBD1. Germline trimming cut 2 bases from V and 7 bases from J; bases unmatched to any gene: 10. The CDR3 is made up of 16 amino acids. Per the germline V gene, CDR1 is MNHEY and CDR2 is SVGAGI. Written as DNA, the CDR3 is TGTGCCAGCAGTTACGGGACAGGGTCTGGGGGGAATACGCAGTATTTT. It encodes CASSYGTGSGGNTQYF.

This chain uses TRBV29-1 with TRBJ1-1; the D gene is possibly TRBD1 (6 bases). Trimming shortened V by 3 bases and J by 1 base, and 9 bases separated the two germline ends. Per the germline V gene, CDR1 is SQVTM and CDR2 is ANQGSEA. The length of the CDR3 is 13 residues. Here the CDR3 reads CSVEGGANTEAFF. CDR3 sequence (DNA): TGCAGCGTTGAGGGGGGGGCGAACACTGAAGCTTTCTTT.

CDR3 in amino acids: CSVVGDSSGNTIYF. In nucleotides, the CDR3 is TGCAGCGTTGTTGGGGACAGCTCTGGAAACACCATATATTTT. The rearrangement joins TRBV29-1 to TRBJ1-3; 7 bases are a match to TRBD1. The CDR3 has 14 residues. With V trimmed by 4 bases and J by 0 bases, 3 bases remained unmatched. Germline lookup yields CDR1 SQVTM and CDR2 ANQGSEA.

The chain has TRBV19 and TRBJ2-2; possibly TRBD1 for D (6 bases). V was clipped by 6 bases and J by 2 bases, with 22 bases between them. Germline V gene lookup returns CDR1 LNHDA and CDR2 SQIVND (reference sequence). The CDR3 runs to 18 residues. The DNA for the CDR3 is TGTGCCAGTAGCCCTATATTCAAAAGGACAGACAACACCGGGGAGCTGTTTTTT. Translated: CASSPIFKRTDNTGELFF.

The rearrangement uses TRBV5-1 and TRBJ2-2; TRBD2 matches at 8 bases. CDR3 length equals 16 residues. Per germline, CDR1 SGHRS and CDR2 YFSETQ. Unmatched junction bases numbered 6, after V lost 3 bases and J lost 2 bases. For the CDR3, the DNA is TGCGCCAGCAGCTCGGGAGGGAGCGTTAACACCGGGGAGCTGTTTTTT. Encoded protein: CASSSGGSVNTGELFF.

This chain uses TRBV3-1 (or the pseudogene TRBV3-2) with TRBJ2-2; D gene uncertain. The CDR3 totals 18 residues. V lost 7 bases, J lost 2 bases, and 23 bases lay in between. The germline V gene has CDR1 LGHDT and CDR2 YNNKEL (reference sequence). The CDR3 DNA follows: TGTGCCAGCAAAATGATTCATTCGCGGATTCCTAACACCGGGGAGCTGTTTTTT. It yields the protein CASKMIHSRIPNTGELFF.

The CDR3: CASSLGLRQGTINYGYTF. The DNA for the CDR3 is TGTGCCAGCAGCTTGGGGCTTCGACAGGGCACTATTAACTATGGCTACACCTTC. This chain joins TRBV5-4 and TRBJ1-2, with 7 bases identical to TRBD1. J gave up 1 base and V 0 bases, and 12 bases lay outside the gene matches. This CDR3 comprises 18 residues. CDR1 is SGHNT, CDR2 YYREEE, per germline (reference sequence).

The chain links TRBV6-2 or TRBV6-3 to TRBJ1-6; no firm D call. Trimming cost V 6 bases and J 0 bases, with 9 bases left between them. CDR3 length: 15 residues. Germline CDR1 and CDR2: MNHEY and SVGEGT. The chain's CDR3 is CASSFTSSYNSPLHF. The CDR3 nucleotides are TGTGCCAGCAGCTTTACGAGCTCCTATAATTCACCCCTCCACTTT.

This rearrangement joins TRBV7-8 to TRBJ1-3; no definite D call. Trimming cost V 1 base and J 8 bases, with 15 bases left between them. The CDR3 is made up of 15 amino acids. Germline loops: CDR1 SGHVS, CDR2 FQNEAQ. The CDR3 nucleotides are TGTGCCAGCAGCTTAGACTTCGGGAAATGGGACACCATATATTTT. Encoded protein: CASSLDFGKWDTIYF.

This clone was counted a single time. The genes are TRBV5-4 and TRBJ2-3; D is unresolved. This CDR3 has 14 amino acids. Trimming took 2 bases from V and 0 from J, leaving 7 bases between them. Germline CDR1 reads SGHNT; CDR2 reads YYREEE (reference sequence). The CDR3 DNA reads TGTGCCAGCAGCTTCCGTCCTAGCACAGATACGCAGTATTTT. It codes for CASSFRPSTDTQYF.

This CDR3 reads CASSLIAGGTNTGELFF. In DNA form, the CDR3 reads TGCGCCAGCAGCCTGATAGCGGGAGGGACGAACACCGGGGAGCTGTTTTTT. V is TRBV4-1 and J is TRBJ2-2; TRBD2 aligns across 11 bases. Losses at the gene ends were 4 bases for V and 0 bases for J; bases not matched to a gene: 4. This CDR3 spans 17 amino acids. CDR1 is MGHRA and CDR2 is YSYEKL in the germline V gene.

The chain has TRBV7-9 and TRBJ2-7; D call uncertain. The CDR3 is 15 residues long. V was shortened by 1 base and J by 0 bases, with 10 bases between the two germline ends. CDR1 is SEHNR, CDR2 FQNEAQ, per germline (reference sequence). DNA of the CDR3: TGTGCCAGCAGCTTAGTGGGCATGACCTCCTACGAGCAGTACTTC. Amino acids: CASSLVGMTSYEQYF.

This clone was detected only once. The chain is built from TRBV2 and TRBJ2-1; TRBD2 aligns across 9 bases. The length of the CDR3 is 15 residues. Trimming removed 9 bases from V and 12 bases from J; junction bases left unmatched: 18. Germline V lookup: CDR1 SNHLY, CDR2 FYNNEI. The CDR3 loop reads CARKDPGTSPLGQFF. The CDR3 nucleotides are TGTGCCAGGAAGGATCCGGGGACTAGCCCACTGGGGCAGTTCTTC.

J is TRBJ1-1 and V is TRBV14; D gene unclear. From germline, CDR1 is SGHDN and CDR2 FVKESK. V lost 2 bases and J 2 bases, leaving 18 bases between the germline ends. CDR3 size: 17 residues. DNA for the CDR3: TGTGCCAGCAGCCAACCCCCCAGATGGGGAGACAACACTGAAGCTTTCTTT. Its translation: CASSQPPRWGDNTEAFF.

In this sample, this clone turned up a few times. The CDR3 protein is CASSLTGQNEQYF. CDR3 nucleotide sequence: TGTGCCAGCAGCTTGACAGGTCAGAACGAGCAGTACTTC. The chain carries TRBV5-5 and TRBJ2-7, with a weak D call TRBD1 (5 bases). The CDR3 is made up of 13 amino acids. CDR1 is SGHKS and CDR2 is YYEKEE in the germline V gene (reference sequence). The V and J ends lost 1 base and 5 bases respectively, with 10 bases between them.

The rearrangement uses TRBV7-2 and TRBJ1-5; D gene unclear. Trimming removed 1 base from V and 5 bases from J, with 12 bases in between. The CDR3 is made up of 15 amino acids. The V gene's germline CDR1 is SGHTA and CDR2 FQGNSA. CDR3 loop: CASSLVSQVDQPQHF. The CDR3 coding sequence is TGTGCCAGCAGCTTAGTCTCCCAGGTGGATCAGCCCCAGCATTTT.

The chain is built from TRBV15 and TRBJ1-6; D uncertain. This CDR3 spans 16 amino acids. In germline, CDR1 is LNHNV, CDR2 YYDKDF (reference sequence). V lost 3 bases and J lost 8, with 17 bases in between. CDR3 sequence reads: CATSSEEGSLDSPLHF. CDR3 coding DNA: TGTGCCACCAGCAGCGAGGAGGGTTCGTTGGATTCACCCCTCCACTTT.